These 21 T cell receptor beta chains were all obtained from the same sample, sequenced in a study of T-cell memory formation after mild COVID-19. TCRdb passed the 5' RACE reads through MiXCR, listing each CDR3 protein once. The sample consists of about 180,000 distinct CDR3 sequences, approximately 16% of them appearing once. Input material: PBMCs or a T cell subset sorted from them (not recorded which). Receptor source: an adult woman who had mild COVID-19 (a few samples of this study predate the infection). Cell type and time point are not known.

This clonotype was seen a single time. The chain has TRBV7-9 and TRBJ1-1; tentatively, D is TRBD1 (5 bases). This CDR3 comprises 14 residues. With 5 bases removed from V and 3 bases from J, the gap between germline ends came to 13 bases. Germline V gene sequence: CDR1 SEHNR, CDR2 FQNEAQ (reference sequence). CDR3 sequence: CASSHHLGDTEAFF. The CDR3 DNA sequence: TGTGCCAGCAGCCACCATTTGGGGGACACTGAAGCTTTCTTT.

This clonotype was picked up a small number of times. The chain employs TRBV18 and TRBJ1-5; D is uncertain. The CDR3 contains 16 residues. The ends were cut back, 3 bases at V and 2 bases at J, with 14 bases in the middle. Looked up from germline, CDR1 is KGHSH and CDR2 is LQKENI. The CDR3 here is CASSPGQFYGNQPQHF. The CDR3 coding sequence is TGTGCCAGCTCACCCGGTCAGTTTTATGGCAATCAGCCCCAGCATTTT.

This clonotype turned up a few times. V and J are TRBV27 and TRBJ2-7; D unclear. V was shortened by 4 bases and J by 4 bases, with 8 bases between the two germline ends. The CDR3 is made up of 12 amino acids. Germline V gene data show CDR1 as MNHEY and CDR2 as SMNVEV (reference sequence). The CDR3 here is CASSSFEYEQYF. The DNA for the CDR3 is TGTGCCAGCAGTTCTTTTGAGTACGAGCAGTACTTC.

A word on this clonotype: A read error may produce the germline difference seen at one junction end. The gene calls are TRBV7-7 and TRBJ2-1; D possibly corresponds to TRBD1 (5 bases). Germline CDR1 is SSHAT and CDR2 is FNYEAQ (reference sequence). The CDR3 extends over 15 amino acids. As DNA, the CDR3 is TGTGCTAGCAGCTTAGCTAGGGGCCCTTACAATGAGCAGTTCTTC. The encoded protein is CASSLARGPYNEQFF.

This clonotype has only one observation. The chain links TRBV6-5 to TRBJ1-2; D is undetermined. CDR3 size: 13 residues. Trimming left V 5 bases short and J 5 bases short, with 12 bases between. Germline CDR1 reads MNHEY; CDR2 reads SVGAGI. The DNA of the CDR3 is TGTGCCAGCAGTACGCGACGGACGTATGGCTACACCTTC. This encodes CASSTRRTYGYTF.

The table lists this clonotype with a few counts. The chain links TRBV12-3 or TRBV12-4 to TRBJ1-5, with TRBD1 as a possible D gene (6 bases). V lost 1 base and J lost 8, with 12 bases in between. The CDR3 covers 14 residues. The DNA for the CDR3 is TGTGCCAGCAGTTTAGAATGGCAGGGGAAGCCCCAGCATTTT. It is translated as CASSLEWQGKPQHF.

The J gene is TRBJ1-2, the V gene TRBV20-1; D is ambiguous. The CDR3 is made up of 13 amino acids. V lost 3 bases to trimming and J lost 1 base, with 9 bases between them. Germline V lookup: CDR1 DFQATT, CDR2 SNEGSKA (reference sequence). The CDR3 coding sequence is TGCAGTGCTAGTAGTCTGATTAACTATGGCTACACCTTC. Its translation is CSASSLINYGYTF.

The chain combines TRBV28 with TRBJ2-6; 8 bases agree with TRBD1. CDR1 is MDHEN and CDR2 is SYDVKM in the germline V gene. The CDR3 consists of 17 residues. With 6 bases clipped from V and 1 base from J, the junction kept 8 bases outside the gene matches. The CDR3 nucleotides are TGTGCCAGCAGGTCCGGGACAGGTTTTTCTGGGGCCAACGTCCTGACTTTC. Residues: CASRSGTGFSGANVLTF.

Ten or more counts support this clonotype. This chain links TRBV5-1 with TRBJ2-7, with unresolved D. The CDR3 covers 15 residues. V was clipped by 4 bases and J by 0 bases, with 14 bases between them. Germline V gene sequence: CDR1 SGHRS, CDR2 YFSETQ. The CDR3 coding sequence is TGCGCCAGCAGCGTCACAGCGATAAGCTCCTACGAGCAGTACTTC. It is translated as CASSVTAISSYEQYF.

CDR3 sequence (DNA): TGTGCCAGCTCACGAGAAGCTAGCACAGATACGCAGTATTTT. This gives the protein CASSREASTDTQYF. The J gene is TRBJ2-3, the V gene TRBV18, with no clear D. This CDR3 is built from 14 residues. The V gene lost 4 bases and the J gene lost 0 bases, with 8 bases spanning the gap. The germline CDR1 and CDR2 sequences are KGHSH and LQKENI. The variable domain in full, completed from reference TRBV18 and TRBJ2-3, reads NAGVMQNPRHLVRRRGQEARLRCSPMKGHSHVYWYRQLPEEGLKFMVYLQKENIIDESGMPKERFSAEFPKEGPSILRIQQVVRGDSAAYFCASSREASTDTQYFGPGTRLTVL.

The chain uses TRBV5-1 and TRBJ2-1, with D uncertain. This CDR3 comprises 15 residues. The germline CDR1 and CDR2 sequences are SGHRS and YFSETQ. V was clipped by 5 bases and J by 0 bases, with 12 bases between them. The CDR3 DNA reads TGCGCCAGCAGATTCCCCGGCAGCTCCTACAATGAGCAGTTCTTC. Translated: CASRFPGSSYNEQFF. Full variable domain (missing parts from reference TRBV5-1 and TRBJ2-1): KAGVTQTPRYLIKTRGQQVTLSCSPISGHRSVSWYQQTPGQGLQFLFEYFSETQRNKGNFPGRFSGRQFSNSRSEMNVSTLELGDSALYLCASRFPGSSYNEQFFGPGTRLTVL.

The J gene is TRBJ2-2, the V gene TRBV12-3 or TRBV12-4, with D perhaps matching TRBD1 (6 bases). V lost 6 bases to trimming and J lost 8 bases, with 13 bases between them. The CDR3 is 13 amino acids. The CDR3 loop reads CASREQGSGELFF. The CDR3 region has the DNA TGTGCCAGCAGGGAACAGGGTTCGGGGGAGCTGTTTTTT.

This clonotype is medium-sized. The rearrangement uses TRBV7-2 and TRBJ2-7; the D call may be TRBD1 or TRBD2 (6 bases each). V was clipped by 9 bases and J by 3 bases, with 21 bases between them. CDR3 length: 15 amino acids. Germline V gene lookup returns CDR1 SGHTA and CDR2 FQGNSA. For the CDR3, the DNA is TGTGCCAGGCCACCGGGGGCCTTCCGAGACTACGAGCAGTACTTC. This codes for CARPPGAFRDYEQYF.

The chain joins TRBV12-3 or TRBV12-4 to TRBJ2-2; 9 bases map to TRBD2. Trimming took 7 bases from V and 6 from J; bases not matched to a gene: 9. The CDR3 spans 15 residues. The chain's CDR3 is CASTLAGEVAGELFF. In DNA form, the CDR3 reads TGTGCCAGCACCTTAGCGGGAGAGGTCGCCGGGGAGCTGTTTTTT.

CDR3 sequence reads: CASSEAYGYTF. In DNA, the CDR3 is TGTGCCAGCAGCGAAGCCTATGGCTACACCTTC. The rearrangement uses TRBV7-2 and TRBJ1-2; D gene uncertain. The CDR3 consists of 11 residues. V was pared by 5 bases and J by 4 bases, with 5 bases between. CDR1 and CDR2 from the germline V gene are SGHTA and FQGNSA.

V and J are TRBV3-1 and TRBJ1-5; TRBD1 is a possible D gene (5 bases). The CDR3 has 14 residues. Between the trimmed V and J ends, which lost 7 bases and 3 bases, there was a span of 13 bases. Germline lookup yields CDR1 LGHDT and CDR2 YNNKEL (reference sequence). In nucleotides, the CDR3 is TGTGCCAGCACCTCAGGGATCCACAATCAGCCCCAGCATTTT. It translates to CASTSGIHNQPQHF.

The V and J genes are TRBV30 and TRBJ1-2; D not resolved. The germline gives CDR1 GTSNPN, CDR2 SVGIG (reference sequence). This CDR3 region has 11 residues. The V gene lost 0 bases and the J gene lost 4 bases, with 3 bases spanning the gap. The CDR3 protein is CAWSVSYGYTF. The CDR3 DNA is TGTGCCTGGAGTGTAAGCTATGGCTACACCTTC. Full variable domain (missing parts from reference TRBV30 and TRBJ1-2): SQTIHQWPATLVQPVGSPLSLECTVEGTSNPNLYWYRQAAGRGLQLLFYSVGIGQISSEVPQNLSASRPQDRQFILSSKKLLLSDSGFYLCAWSVSYGYTFGSGTRLTVV.

This rearrangement joins TRBV7-6 to TRBJ2-5; no definite D call. V was trimmed by 4 bases and J by 6 bases, leaving 15 bases between them. The CDR3 spans 14 residues. Germline values: CDR1 SGHVS, CDR2 FNYEAQ. The CDR3 reads CASSSPLRKQTQYF. CDR3 nucleotides: TGTGCCAGCAGCTCACCTCTCAGGAAGCAGACCCAGTACTTC.

This clonotype was recorded at least ten times. J is TRBJ2-3 and V is TRBV7-8, with a weak D call TRBD2 (5 bases). The CDR3 is made up of 15 amino acids. CDR1 is SGHVS and CDR2 is FQNEAQ in the germline V gene. Trimming pared 0 bases from V and 4 bases from J, leaving 11 bases between. For the CDR3, the DNA is TGTGCCAGCAGCTTAGCGAGGGTAGCGTCAGATACGCAGTATTTT. This sequence encodes CASSLARVASDTQYF.

The V and J genes are TRBV12-3 or TRBV12-4 and TRBJ2-3; the match to TRBD2 covers 8 bases. The CDR3 spans 14 residues. Trimming took 8 bases from V and 3 from J; bases not matched to a gene: 7. In DNA, the CDR3 is TGTGCCAGCCGTCGGGGGGGCCGGACAGATACGCAGTATTTT. Translated: CASRRGGRTDTQYF.

The V call is TRBV2, the J call TRBJ2-1; no clear D. CDR1 is SNHLY and CDR2 is FYNNEI in the germline V gene. This CDR3 spans 11 amino acids. V was clipped by 7 bases and J by 7 bases, with 8 bases between them. CDR3 region: CASTFFNEQFF. CDR3 nucleotide sequence: TGTGCCAGCACCTTTTTTAATGAGCAGTTCTTC.